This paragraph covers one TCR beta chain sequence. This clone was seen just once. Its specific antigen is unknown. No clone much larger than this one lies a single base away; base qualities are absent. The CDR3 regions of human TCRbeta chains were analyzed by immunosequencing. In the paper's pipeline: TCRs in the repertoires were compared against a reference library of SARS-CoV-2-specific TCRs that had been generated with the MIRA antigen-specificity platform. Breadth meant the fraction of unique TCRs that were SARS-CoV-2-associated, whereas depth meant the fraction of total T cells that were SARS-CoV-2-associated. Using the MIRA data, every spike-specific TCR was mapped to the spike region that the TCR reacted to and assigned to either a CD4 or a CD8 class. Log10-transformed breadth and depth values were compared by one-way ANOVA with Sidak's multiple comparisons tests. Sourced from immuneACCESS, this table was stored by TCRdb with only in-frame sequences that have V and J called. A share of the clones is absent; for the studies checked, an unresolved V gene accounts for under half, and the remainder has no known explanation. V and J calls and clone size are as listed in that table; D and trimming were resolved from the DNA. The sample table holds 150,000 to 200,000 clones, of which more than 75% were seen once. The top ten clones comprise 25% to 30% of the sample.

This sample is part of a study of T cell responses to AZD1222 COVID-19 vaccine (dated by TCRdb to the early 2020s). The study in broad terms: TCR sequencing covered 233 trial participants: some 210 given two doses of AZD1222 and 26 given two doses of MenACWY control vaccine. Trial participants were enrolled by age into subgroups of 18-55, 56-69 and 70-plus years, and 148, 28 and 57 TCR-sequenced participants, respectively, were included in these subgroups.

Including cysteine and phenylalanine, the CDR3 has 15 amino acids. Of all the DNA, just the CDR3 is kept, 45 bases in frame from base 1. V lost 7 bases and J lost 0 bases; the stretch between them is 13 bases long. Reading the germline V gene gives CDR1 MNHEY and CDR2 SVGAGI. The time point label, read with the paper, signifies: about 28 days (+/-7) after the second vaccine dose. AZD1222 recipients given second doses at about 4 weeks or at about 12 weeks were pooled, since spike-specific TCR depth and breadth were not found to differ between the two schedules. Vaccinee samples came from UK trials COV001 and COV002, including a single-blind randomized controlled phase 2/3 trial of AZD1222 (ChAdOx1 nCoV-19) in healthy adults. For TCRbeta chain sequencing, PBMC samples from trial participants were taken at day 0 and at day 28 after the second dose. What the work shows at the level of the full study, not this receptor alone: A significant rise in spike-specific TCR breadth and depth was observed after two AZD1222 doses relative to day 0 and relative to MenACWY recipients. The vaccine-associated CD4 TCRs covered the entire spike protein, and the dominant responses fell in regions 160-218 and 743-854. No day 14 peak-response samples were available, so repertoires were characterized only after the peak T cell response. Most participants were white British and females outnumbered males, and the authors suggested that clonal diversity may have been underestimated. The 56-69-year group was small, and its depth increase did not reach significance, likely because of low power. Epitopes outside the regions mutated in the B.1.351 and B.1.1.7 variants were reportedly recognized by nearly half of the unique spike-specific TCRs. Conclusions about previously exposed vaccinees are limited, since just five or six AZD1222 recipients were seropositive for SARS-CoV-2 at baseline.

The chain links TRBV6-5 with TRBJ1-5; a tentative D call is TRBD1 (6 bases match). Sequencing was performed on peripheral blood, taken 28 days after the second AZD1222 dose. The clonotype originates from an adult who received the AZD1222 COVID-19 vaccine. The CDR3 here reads CASINHRDSNQPQHF. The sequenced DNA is TGTGCCAGCATCAATCACAGGGATAGCAATCAGCCCCAGCATTTT.